Below, 15 T cell receptor beta chains from the same sample are listed, as sequenced in a study of T cells after yellow fever vaccination. TCRdb re-analysed the 5' RACE reads in MiXCR, keeping a single row per CDR3 protein. The data show 550,000 to 750,000 distinct CDR3 sequences, roughly 14% seen once. The specimen was PBMCs, collected on the day of the yellow fever booster vaccination. These receptors originate from a man aged 25 to 40 who received the YFV17D yellow fever vaccine.

The genes are TRBV7-8 and TRBJ2-7; weak D call: TRBD1 (5 bases). The CDR3 spans 12 residues. Germline V gene sequence: CDR1 SGHVS, CDR2 FQNEAQ. Trimming removed 5 bases at V and 3 bases at J, with 8 bases between. For the CDR3, the DNA is TGTGCCAGCAGCGCAGGGTACTACGAGCAGTACTTC. It translates to CASSAGYYEQYF.

The rearrangement uses TRBV5-6 and TRBJ2-1; 7 bases fit TRBD2. The germline gives CDR1 SGHDT, CDR2 YYEEEE. The CDR3 consists of 18 residues. V shed 4 bases, J shed 7 bases, and the junction held 20 bases outside the gene matches. The CDR3 nucleotides read TGTGCCAGCAGCCACCCTTTGTTCGGGCCGGGGGGTCGTAATGAGCAGTTCTTC. Amino acid sequence: CASSHPLFGPGGRNEQFF.

This clonotype was found a few times. The CDR3 reads CASSARGRETQYF. The CDR3 region has the DNA TGTGCCAGCAGCGCCCGGGGGAGAGAGACCCAGTACTTC. The V call is TRBV5-6, the J call TRBJ2-5, with D maybe TRBD2 (6 bases). Trimming removed 4 bases at V and 4 bases at J, with 11 bases between. Germline V gene sequence: CDR1 SGHDT, CDR2 YYEEEE. The CDR3 totals 13 residues.

This clonotype has a count of ten or more. The chain links TRBV29-1 to TRBJ2-2, with D unclear. The V gene lost 3 bases and the J gene lost 4 bases, with 9 bases spanning the gap. Germline values: CDR1 SQVTM, CDR2 ANQGSEA. The CDR3 runs 13 residues. CDR3 in DNA: TGCAGCGTTGATCGCCCGGCCACCGGGGAGCTGTTTTTT. It specifies CSVDRPATGELFF.

In this sample, this clonotype turned up a few times. CDR3 coding DNA: TGTGCCAGCAGTCATCCTATAGCGGGAGTCTACGAGCAGTACTTC. This sequence encodes CASSHPIAGVYEQYF. The chain employs TRBV6-1 and TRBJ2-7, with 9 bases lining up with TRBD2. CDR1 and CDR2 from the germline V gene are MNHNS and SASEGT. V was clipped by 5 bases and J by 3 bases; unmatched bases: 8. The CDR3 covers 15 residues.

The rearrangement links TRBV7-6 to TRBJ2-5, with D unresolved. The germline CDR1 and CDR2 sequences are SGHVS and FNYEAQ. The CDR3 is 15 residues long. The V gene lost 2 bases and the J gene lost 3 bases, with 13 bases spanning the gap. In DNA, the CDR3 is TGTGCCAGCAGCTTAAGCCCCGTTTACGAAGAGACCCAGTACTTC. This gives the protein CASSLSPVYEETQYF. Full variable domain (missing parts from reference TRBV7-6 and TRBJ2-5): GAGVSQSPRYKVTKRGQDVALRCDPISGHVSLYWYRQALGQGPEFLTYFNYEAQQDKSGLPNDRFSAERPEGSISTLTIQRTEQRDSAMYRCASSLSPVYEETQYFGPGTRLLVL.

This chain uses TRBV20-1 with TRBJ2-1; 7 positions agree with TRBD2. This CDR3 spans 15 amino acids. Germline V gene lookup returns CDR1 DFQATT and CDR2 SNEGSKA (reference sequence). CDR3 coding DNA: TGCAGCGGGTCGGGGCGGGAGAGCTCCTACAATGAGCAGTTCTTC. This gives the protein CSGSGRESSYNEQFF.

This clonotype was seen only a few times. The chain links TRBV2 to TRBJ2-1; D perhaps matches TRBD1 (5 bases). Trimming shortened V by 2 bases and J by 6 bases, and 11 bases separated the two germline ends. The CDR3 runs 14 residues. Germline V gene sequence: CDR1 SNHLY, CDR2 FYNNEI. The DNA for the CDR3 is TGTGCCAGCAGTGAACTAACTGGGGCCAATGAGCAGTTCTTC. It yields the protein CASSELTGANEQFF.

This clonotype was found a few times. The gene calls are TRBV28 and TRBJ1-5; a possible D gene is TRBD1 (5 bases). CDR3 length: 16 residues. Trimming removed 10 bases at V and 0 bases at J, with 19 bases between. CDR1 MDHEN and CDR2 SYDVKM come from the germline V gene. The CDR3 nucleotides read TGTGCCACCGTACGCCGGACACCCCTTAGCAATCAGCCCCAGCATTTT. It translates to CATVRRTPLSNQPQHF. Based on the CDR3 plus reference TRBV28 and TRBJ1-5, the full variable domain is DVKVTQSSRYLVKRTGEKVFLECVQDMDHENMFWYRQDPGLGLRLIYFSYDVKMKEKGDIPEGYSVSREKKERFSLILESASTNQTSMYLCATVRRTPLSNQPQHFGDGTRLSIL.

This clonotype was seen a few times. The V gene is TRBV25-1, the J gene TRBJ2-7, with TRBD2 identical over 7 bases. The CDR3 sequence is 16 residues long. Germline V gene lookup returns CDR1 MGHDK and CDR2 SYGVNS. The V segment lost 3 bases and the J segment 0 bases; nucleotides outside the gene matches: 8. In DNA, the CDR3 is TGTGCCAGCAGTGATACTAGCGCGAGGAGCTCCTACGAGCAGTACTTC. Its protein product is CASSDTSARSSYEQYF.

V gene TRBV19 combines with J gene TRBJ2-2, with a weak D call TRBD2 (5 bases). Germline lookup yields CDR1 LNHDA and CDR2 SQIVND (reference sequence). The CDR3 totals 12 residues. Trimming took 7 bases from V and 6 from J, leaving 9 bases between them. The CDR3 DNA sequence: TGTGCCAGTATGAGGGTGCCCGGGGAGCTGTTTTTT. Translating it yields CASMRVPGELFF.

This clonotype was seen only a few times. The rearrangement joins TRBV23-1 to TRBJ2-2; D may correspond to TRBD1 or TRBD2 (6 bases each). TRBV23-1 is treated as an ORF (open reading frame) with a function not yet certain. V lost 4 bases to trimming and J lost 5 bases, with 14 bases between them. The CDR3 length is 15 residues. The chain's CDR3 is CASSLIWGATGELFF. CDR3 in DNA: TGCGCCAGCAGTCTCATCTGGGGGGCTACCGGGGAGCTGTTTTTT.

This clonotype was recorded a few times. This chain joins TRBV7-2 and TRBJ2-7, with 9 bases identical to TRBD2. The CDR3 loop spans 15 amino acids. Germline loops: CDR1 SGHTA, CDR2 FQGNSA. Trimming at V came to 6 bases and at J to 1 base, leaving 7 bases not matched to a gene. CDR3 amino acids: CASRTAGGPSYEQYF. CDR3 sequence (DNA): TGTGCCAGCAGAACCGCGGGAGGGCCTTCCTACGAGCAGTACTTC.

This clonotype was detected only a few times. The rearrangement links TRBV9 to TRBJ2-1; 9 nucleotides match TRBD1. Germline V gene data show CDR1 as SGDLS and CDR2 as YYNGEE. V shed 2 bases, J shed 9 bases, and the junction held 9 bases outside the gene matches. The CDR3 has 15 residues. For the CDR3, the DNA is TGTGCCAGCAGCGTCCAGACAGGGGGTGAGAGTGAGCAGTTCTTC. Its translation: CASSVQTGGESEQFF.

The J gene is TRBJ2-2, the V gene TRBV4-2, with 7 nucleotides matching TRBD2. CDR3 length: 16 amino acids. Germline loops: CDR1 LGHNA, CDR2 YNFKEQ. Trimming cost V 3 bases and J 5 bases; bases outside gene matches: 9. The CDR3 region has the DNA TGTGCCAGCAGCCAGGAGGGGACGGGAGGAACCGGGGAGCTGTTTTTT. Its translation is CASSQEGTGGTGELFF.